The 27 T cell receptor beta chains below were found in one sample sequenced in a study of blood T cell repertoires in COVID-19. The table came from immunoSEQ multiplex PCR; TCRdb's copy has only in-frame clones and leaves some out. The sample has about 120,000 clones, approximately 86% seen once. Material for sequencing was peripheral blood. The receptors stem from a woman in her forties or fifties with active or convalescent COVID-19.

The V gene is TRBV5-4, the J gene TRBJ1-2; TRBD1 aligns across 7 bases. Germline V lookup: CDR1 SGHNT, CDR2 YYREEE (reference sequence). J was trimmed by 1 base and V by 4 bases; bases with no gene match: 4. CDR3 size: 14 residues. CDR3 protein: CASSQTGNNYGYTF. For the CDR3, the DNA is TGTGCCAGCAGCCAGACAGGGAATAACTATGGCTACACCTTC.

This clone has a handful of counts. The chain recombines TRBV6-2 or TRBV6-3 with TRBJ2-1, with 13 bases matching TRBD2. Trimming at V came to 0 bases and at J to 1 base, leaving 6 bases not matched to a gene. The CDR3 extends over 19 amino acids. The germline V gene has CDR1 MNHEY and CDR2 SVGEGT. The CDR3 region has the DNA TGTGCCAGCAGTTACTCGGAGACTAGCGGGAGGCAATCCTACAATGAGCAGTTCTTC. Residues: CASSYSETSGRQSYNEQFF.

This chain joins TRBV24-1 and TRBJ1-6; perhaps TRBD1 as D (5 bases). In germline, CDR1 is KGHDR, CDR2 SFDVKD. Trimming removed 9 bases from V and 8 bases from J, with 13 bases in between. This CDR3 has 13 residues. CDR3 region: CATSAGKYSPLHF. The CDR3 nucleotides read TGTGCCACCTCGGCAGGGAAGTATTCACCCCTCCACTTT.

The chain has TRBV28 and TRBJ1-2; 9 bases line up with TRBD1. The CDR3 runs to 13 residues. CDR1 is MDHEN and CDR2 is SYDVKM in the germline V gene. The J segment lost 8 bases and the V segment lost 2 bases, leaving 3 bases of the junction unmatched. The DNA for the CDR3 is TGTGCCAGCAGTTTAAACAGGGGGCTCGGCTACACCTTC. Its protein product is CASSLNRGLGYTF.

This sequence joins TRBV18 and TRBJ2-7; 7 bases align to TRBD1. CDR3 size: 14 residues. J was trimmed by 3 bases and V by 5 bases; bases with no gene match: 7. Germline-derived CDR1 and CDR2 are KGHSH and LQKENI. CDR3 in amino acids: CASSTTDRIYEQYF. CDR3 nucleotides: TGTGCCAGCTCAACTACGGACAGGATCTACGAGCAGTACTTC.

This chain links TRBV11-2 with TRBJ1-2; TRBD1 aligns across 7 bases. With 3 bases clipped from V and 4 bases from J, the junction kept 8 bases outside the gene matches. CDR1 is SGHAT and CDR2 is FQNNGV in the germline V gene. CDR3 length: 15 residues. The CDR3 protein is CASSFRDSPIYGYTF. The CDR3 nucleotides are TGTGCCAGCAGCTTCCGGGACAGCCCTATCTATGGCTACACCTTC.

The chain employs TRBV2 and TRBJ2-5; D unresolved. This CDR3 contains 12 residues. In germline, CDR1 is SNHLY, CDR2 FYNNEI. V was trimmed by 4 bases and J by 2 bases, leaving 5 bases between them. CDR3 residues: CASSASQETQYF. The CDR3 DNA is TGTGCCAGCAGTGCCAGTCAAGAGACCCAGTACTTC.

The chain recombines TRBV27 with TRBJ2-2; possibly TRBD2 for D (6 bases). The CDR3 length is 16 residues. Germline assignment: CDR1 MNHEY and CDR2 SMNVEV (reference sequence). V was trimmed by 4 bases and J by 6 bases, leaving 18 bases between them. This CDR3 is CASSSLGTAGSGELFF. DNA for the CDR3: TGTGCCAGCAGTTCCCTTGGGACGGCGGGATCCGGGGAGCTGTTTTTT.

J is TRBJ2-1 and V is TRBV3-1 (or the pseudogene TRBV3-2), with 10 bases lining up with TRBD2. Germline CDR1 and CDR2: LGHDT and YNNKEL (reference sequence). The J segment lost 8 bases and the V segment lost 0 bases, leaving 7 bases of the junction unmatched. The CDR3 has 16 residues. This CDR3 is CASSQDSGRHSDEQFF. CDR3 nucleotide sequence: TGTGCCAGCAGCCAAGATAGCGGGAGGCATAGCGATGAGCAGTTCTTC.

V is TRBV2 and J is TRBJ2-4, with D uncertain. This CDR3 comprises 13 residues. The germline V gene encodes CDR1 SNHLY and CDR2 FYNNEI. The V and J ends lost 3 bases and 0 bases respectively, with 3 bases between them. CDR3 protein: CASSDLAKNIQYF. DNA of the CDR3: TGTGCCAGCAGTGACCTAGCCAAAAACATTCAGTACTTC.

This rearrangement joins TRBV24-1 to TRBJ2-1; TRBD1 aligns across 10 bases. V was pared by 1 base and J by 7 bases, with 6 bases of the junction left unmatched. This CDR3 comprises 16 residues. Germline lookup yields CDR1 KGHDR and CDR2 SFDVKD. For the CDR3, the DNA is TGTGCCACCAGTGATTTCCGGGACAGGGGTGTTAATGAGCAGTTCTTC. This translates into CATSDFRDRGVNEQFF.

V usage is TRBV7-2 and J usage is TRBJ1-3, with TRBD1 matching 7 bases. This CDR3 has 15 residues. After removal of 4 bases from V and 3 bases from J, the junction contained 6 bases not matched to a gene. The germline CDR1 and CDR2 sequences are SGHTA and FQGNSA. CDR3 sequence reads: CASSYLDRVGNTIYF. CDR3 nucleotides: TGTGCCAGCAGCTACCTAGACAGGGTTGGAAACACCATATATTTT.

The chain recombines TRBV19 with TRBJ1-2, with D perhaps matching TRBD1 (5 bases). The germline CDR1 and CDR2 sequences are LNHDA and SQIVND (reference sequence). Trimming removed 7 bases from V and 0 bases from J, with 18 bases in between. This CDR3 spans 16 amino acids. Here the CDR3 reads CASTQKGRLANYGYTF. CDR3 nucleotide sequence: TGTGCCAGTACCCAAAAGGGGAGGTTAGCTAACTATGGCTACACCTTC.

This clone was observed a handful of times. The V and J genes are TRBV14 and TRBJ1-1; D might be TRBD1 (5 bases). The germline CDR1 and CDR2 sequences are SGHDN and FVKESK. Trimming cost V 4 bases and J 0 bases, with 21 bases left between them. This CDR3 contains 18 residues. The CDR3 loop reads CASSPLGGVNLLNTEAFF. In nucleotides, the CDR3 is TGTGCCAGCAGCCCCCTCGGGGGGGTCAACCTACTGAACACTGAAGCTTTCTTT.

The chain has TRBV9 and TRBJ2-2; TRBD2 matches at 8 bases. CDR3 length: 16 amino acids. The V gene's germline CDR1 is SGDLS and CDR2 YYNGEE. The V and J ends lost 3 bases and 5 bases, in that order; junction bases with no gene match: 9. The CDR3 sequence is CASSGTREGGTGELFF. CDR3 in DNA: TGTGCCAGCAGCGGCACCCGGGAGGGGGGGACCGGGGAGCTGTTTTTT.

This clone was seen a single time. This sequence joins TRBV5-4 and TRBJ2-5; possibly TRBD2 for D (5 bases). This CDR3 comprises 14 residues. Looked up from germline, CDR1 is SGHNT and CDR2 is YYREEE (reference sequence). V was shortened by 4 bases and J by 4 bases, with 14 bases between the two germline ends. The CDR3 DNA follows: TGTGCCAGCAGCCCCGGACTCTATTCAGAGACCCAGTACTTC. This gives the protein CASSPGLYSETQYF.

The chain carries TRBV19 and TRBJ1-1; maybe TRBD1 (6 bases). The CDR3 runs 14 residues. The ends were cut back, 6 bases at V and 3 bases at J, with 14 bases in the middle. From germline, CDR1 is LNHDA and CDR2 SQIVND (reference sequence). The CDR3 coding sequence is TGTGCCAGTAGCCTTCGGACAGACCACACTGAAGCTTTCTTT. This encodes CASSLRTDHTEAFF. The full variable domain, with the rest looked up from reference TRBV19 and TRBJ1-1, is DGGITQSPKYLFRKEGQNVTLSCEQNLNHDAMYWYRQDPGQGLRLIYYSQIVNDFQKGDIAEGYSVSREKKESFPLTVTSAQKNPTAFYLCASSLRTDHTEAFFGQGTRLTVV.

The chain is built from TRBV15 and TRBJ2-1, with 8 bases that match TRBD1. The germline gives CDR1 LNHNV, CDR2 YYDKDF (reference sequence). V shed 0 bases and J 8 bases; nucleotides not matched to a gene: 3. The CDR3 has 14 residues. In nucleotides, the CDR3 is TGTGCCACCAGCAGAGACGACAGGGGTGATGAGCAGTTCTTC. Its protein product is CATSRDDRGDEQFF. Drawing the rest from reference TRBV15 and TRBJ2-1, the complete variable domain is DAMVIQNPRYQVTQFGKPVTLSCSQTLNHNVMYWYQQKSSQAPKLLFHYYDKDFNNEADTPDNFQSRRPNTSFCFLDIRSPGLGDTAMYLCATSRDDRGDEQFFGPGTRLTVL.

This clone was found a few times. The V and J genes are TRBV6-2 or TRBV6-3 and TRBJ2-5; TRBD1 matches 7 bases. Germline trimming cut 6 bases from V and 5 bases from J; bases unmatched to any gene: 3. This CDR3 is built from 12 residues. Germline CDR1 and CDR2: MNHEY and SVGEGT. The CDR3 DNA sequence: TGTGCCAGCAGCGGGACAGAGGAGACCCAGTACTTC. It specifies CASSGTEETQYF.

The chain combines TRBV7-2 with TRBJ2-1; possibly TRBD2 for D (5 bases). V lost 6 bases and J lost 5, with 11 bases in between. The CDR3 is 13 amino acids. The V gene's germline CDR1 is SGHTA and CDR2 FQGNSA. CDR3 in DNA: TGTGCCAGCAGATACGGAGGCAACAATGAGCAGTTCTTC. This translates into CASRYGGNNEQFF.

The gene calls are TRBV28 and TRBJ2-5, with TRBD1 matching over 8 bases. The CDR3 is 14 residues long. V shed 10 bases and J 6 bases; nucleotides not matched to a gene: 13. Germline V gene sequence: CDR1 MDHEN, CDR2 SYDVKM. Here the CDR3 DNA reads TGTGCCACCGGTGCAACCGACAGGGGAAAGACCCAGTACTTC. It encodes CATGATDRGKTQYF.

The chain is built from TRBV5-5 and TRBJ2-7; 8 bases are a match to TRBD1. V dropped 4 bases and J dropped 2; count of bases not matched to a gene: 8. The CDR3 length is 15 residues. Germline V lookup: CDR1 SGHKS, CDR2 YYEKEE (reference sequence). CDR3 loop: CASSKSPGQAYEQYF. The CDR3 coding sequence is TGTGCCAGCAGCAAATCCCCGGGACAGGCCTACGAGCAGTACTTC. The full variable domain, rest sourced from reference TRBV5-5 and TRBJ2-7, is DAGVTQSPTHLIKTRGQQVTLRCSPISGHKSVSWYQQVLGQGPQFIFQYYEKEERGRGNFPDRFSARQFPNYSSELNVNALLLGDSALYLCASSKSPGQAYEQYFGPGTRLTVT.

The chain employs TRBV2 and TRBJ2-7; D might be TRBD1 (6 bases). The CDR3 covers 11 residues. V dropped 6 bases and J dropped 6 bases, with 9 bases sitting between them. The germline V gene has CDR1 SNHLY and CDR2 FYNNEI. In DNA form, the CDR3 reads TGTGCCAGCAGGGGGGCACGCGAGCAGTACTTC. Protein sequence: CASRGAREQYF.

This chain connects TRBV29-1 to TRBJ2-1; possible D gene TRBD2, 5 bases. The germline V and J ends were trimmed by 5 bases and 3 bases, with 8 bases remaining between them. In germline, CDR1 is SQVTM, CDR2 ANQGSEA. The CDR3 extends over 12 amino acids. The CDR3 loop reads CSVTGVYNEQFF. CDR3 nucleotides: TGCAGCGTTACCGGGGTCTACAATGAGCAGTTCTTC.

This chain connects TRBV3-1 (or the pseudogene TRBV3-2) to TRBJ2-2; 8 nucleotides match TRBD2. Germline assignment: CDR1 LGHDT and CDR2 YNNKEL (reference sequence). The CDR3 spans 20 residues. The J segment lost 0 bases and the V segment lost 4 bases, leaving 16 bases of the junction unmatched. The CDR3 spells CASSPQEIASGPANTGELFF. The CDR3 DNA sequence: TGTGCCAGCAGCCCGCAAGAGATTGCTAGCGGGCCCGCGAACACCGGGGAGCTGTTTTTT.

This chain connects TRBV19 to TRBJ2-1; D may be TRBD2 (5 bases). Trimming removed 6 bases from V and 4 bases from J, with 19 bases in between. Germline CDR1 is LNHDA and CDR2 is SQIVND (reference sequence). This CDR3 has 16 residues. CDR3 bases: TGTGCCAGTAGCCCTCTTTTTGAGCGGAGATACAATGAGCAGTTCTTC. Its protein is CASSPLFERRYNEQFF.

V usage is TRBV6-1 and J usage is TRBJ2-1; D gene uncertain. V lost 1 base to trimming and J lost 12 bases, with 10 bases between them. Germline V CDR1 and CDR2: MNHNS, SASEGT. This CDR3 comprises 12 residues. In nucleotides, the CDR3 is TGTGCCAGCAGTGAAGTGAGGAATTCGCAGTTCTTC. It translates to CASSEVRNSQFF.